Listed here are 20 T cell receptor beta chains from one sample, sequenced in a study of T cells in women clearing cervical HPV infection. Data came from immunoSEQ multiplex PCR; TCRdb stores just in-frame clones and leaves some out. The sample includes about 24,000 clones. The sample taken for sequencing was blood buffy coat. Receptor source: a woman between 18 and 75 years old with a cervical HPV16 infection that either progressed to CIN3+ or cleared (not recorded which).

Regarding this clone: The read terminates 3 residues ahead of where the CDR3 ends, so the germline J gene completes it. The chain combines TRBV5-1 with TRBJ2-5; TRBD2 matches at 12 bases. Germline CDR1 is SGHRS and CDR2 is YFSETQ. J was trimmed by 2 bases and V by 4 bases; bases with no gene match: 6. This CDR3 has 16 residues. The CDR3 protein is CASSQGLAGTQETQYF. The CDR3 DNA, read in part, is TGCGCCAGCAGCCAGGGACTAGCGGGCACGCAAGAGACC.

A remark on this clone: The sequence runs out 3 residues before the end of the CDR3; the remainder is reconstructed from the germline J gene. The chain uses TRBV19 and TRBJ2-2, with unresolved D. The germline gives CDR1 LNHDA, CDR2 SQIVND (reference sequence). This CDR3 region has 16 residues. V gave up 5 bases and J gave up 0 bases, with 13 bases separating them. The part of the CDR3 DNA that was read is TGTGCCAGTAGTTCGTACTATGTCACGAACACCGGGGAG. Protein product: CASSSYYVTNTGE. The CDR3 as a whole reads CASSSYYVTNTGELFF.

As regards this clone: The CDR3 is cut off 3 residues early in the read; its end comes from the germline J gene. The chain recombines TRBV19 with TRBJ1-5; 10 bases agree with TRBD1. CDR3 length equals 18 residues. Losses at the gene ends were 1 base for V and 4 bases for J; bases not matched to a gene: 10. Germline CDR1 LNHDA, CDR2 SQIVND (reference sequence). CDR3 sequence reads: CASSIAPGQGRNNQPQHF. CDR3 bases read: TGTGCCAGTAGTATAGCCCCGGGACAGGGGCGAAATAATCAGCCC.

As to this clone: The observed sequence ends 3 residues before the CDR3 terminus, with the missing tail filled in from the germline J gene. The rearrangement uses TRBV7-9 and TRBJ1-2; D possibly corresponds to TRBD1 (6 bases). Germline CDR1 SEHNR, CDR2 FQNEAQ (reference sequence). The CDR3 length is 14 residues. The part of the CDR3 DNA that was read is TGTGCCAGCAGCTTAGCGACAGGTTGGAACGAC. Protein: CASSLATGWND. The CDR3, in full, reads CASSLATGWNDYTF.

On this clone: The read terminates 3 residues ahead of where the CDR3 ends, so the germline J gene completes it. The J gene is TRBJ2-3, the V gene TRBV5-1; D gene uncertain. V dropped 1 base and J dropped 2 bases, with 14 bases sitting between them. CDR1 is SGHRS, CDR2 YFSETQ, per germline. The CDR3 spans 16 residues. The CDR3 bases that were read are TGCGCCAGCAGCTTGAGTTCGGCAGGATCCACAGATACG. This encodes CASSLSSAGSTDT. The whole CDR3 is CASSLSSAGSTDTQYF. Full variable domain (rest looked up from reference TRBV5-1 and TRBJ2-3): KAGVTQTPRYLIKTRGQQVTLSCSPISGHRSVSWYQQTPGQGLQFLFEYFSETQRNKGNFPGRFSGRQFSNSRSEMNVSTLELGDSALYLCASSLSSAGSTDTQYFGPGTRLTVL.

Comments on this clone: The missing CDR3 end, 3 residues past where the read stops, is filled in from the germline J gene. The J gene is TRBJ2-3, the V gene TRBV18; 9 nucleotides align to TRBD1. CDR3 length: 15 residues. Germline CDR1 reads KGHSH; CDR2 reads LQKENI. CDR3 amino acids: CASSPLDRGTQPQYF. CDR3 bases read: TGTGCCAGCTCACCACTGGACAGGGGTACTCAGCCG.

As for this clone: The CDR3 extends 3 residues past the end of the read, so its final part is completed from the germline J gene. The rearrangement links TRBV11-3 to TRBJ2-1; D is unclear. V was clipped by 6 bases and J by 8 bases, with 20 bases between them. The CDR3 is 15 amino acids. Looked up from germline, CDR1 is SGHNT and CDR2 is YENEEA. CDR3 bases read: TGTGCCAGCAGTACACACCCCACAGTTCCCCATGAG. Translation gives CASSTHPTVPHE. The full CDR3 sequence reads CASSTHPTVPHEQFF.

For this clone: The read stops 3 residues short of the end of the CDR3; the missing end is completed from the germline J gene. The chain uses TRBV18 and TRBJ2-1, with D uncertain. The CDR3 is 15 amino acids. Per the germline V gene, CDR1 is KGHSH and CDR2 is LQKENI. Deletions cut 0 bases from V and 4 bases from J, with 10 bases between. CDR3 DNA, as far as it was read: TGTGCCAGCTCACCACCGACAAGGGCTTACAATGAG. Translated, it gives CASSPPTRAYNE. The entire CDR3 is CASSPPTRAYNEQFF.

As regards this clone: The read stops 3 residues short of the end of the CDR3; the missing end is completed from the germline J gene. This chain connects TRBV19 to TRBJ2-2; D is possibly TRBD1 (6 bases). This CDR3 region has 18 residues. Germline CDR1 and CDR2: LNHDA and SQIVND (reference sequence). Incomplete CDR3 DNA: TGTGCCAGTAGCCCCCGGACAGTCCCCACTTCTGGGGCCAACGTG. Protein: CASSPRTVPTSGANV. The complete CDR3 protein is CASSPRTVPTSGANVLFF.

Note on this clone: From the germline J gene comes the end of the CDR3, since the read stops 3 residues before it. The chain combines TRBV2 with TRBJ2-7; 7 bases match TRBD1. The V gene's germline CDR1 is SNHLY and CDR2 FYNNEI. V was pared by 6 bases and J by 0 bases, with 5 bases of the junction left unmatched. The CDR3 runs 14 residues. The CDR3 loop reads CASRVDRSSYEQYF. The covered CDR3 bases are TGTGCCAGCAGGGTGGACAGGAGCTCCTACGAG. Using reference TRBV2 and TRBJ2-7 for the parts outside the CDR3, the full variable domain is EPEVTQTPSHQVTQMGQEVILRCVPISNHLYFYWYRQILGQKVEFLVSFYNNEISEKSEIFDDQFSVERPDGSNFTLKIRSTKLEDSAMYFCASRVDRSSYEQYFGPGTRLTVT.

Worth noting for this clone: The read ends 3 residues before the CDR3 terminus; that terminus is restored from the germline J gene. The V and J genes are TRBV20-1 and TRBJ2-3; D might be TRBD1 (5 bases). Germline lookup yields CDR1 DFQATT and CDR2 SNEGSKA (reference sequence). The length of the CDR3 is 19 residues. V was clipped by 3 bases and J by 1 base, with 26 bases between them. CDR3: CSARRWGGAADNRTDTQYF. Partial CDR3 DNA: TGCAGTGCTAGGAGGTGGGGTGGGGCAGCCGACAACCGCACAGATACG.

With respect to this clone: The sequence runs out 3 residues before the end of the CDR3; the remainder is reconstructed from the germline J gene. The V call is TRBV6-2 or TRBV6-3, the J call TRBJ2-1; D might be TRBD2 (6 bases). V was clipped by 7 bases and J by 7 bases, with 14 bases between them. CDR1 is MNHEY, CDR2 SVGEGT, per germline. There are 13 residues in the CDR3. CDR3 DNA, as far as it was read: TGTGCCAGCACCGAGGGACTTCGAAATGAG. Its translation is CASTEGLRNE. The CDR3, in full, reads CASTEGLRNEQFF.

Concerning this clone itself: The read terminates 3 residues before the CDR3 end, so the remaining end is supplied by the germline J gene. The V gene is TRBV10-1, the J gene TRBJ2-3; 11 nucleotides match TRBD1. This CDR3 contains 14 residues. Per the germline V gene, CDR1 is WNHNN and CDR2 is SYGVQD (reference sequence). The DNA read from the CDR3 is TGCGCCAGCATGGGACAGGGGGAATGTGAGACG. Its translation: CASMGQGECET. In full, the CDR3 is CASMGQGECETQYF.

On this clone itself: Read sequence stops 3 residues before the CDR3 end, and the germline J gene provides the missing end. The chain recombines TRBV2 with TRBJ2-2; no definite D call. Germline V gene lookup returns CDR1 SNHLY and CDR2 FYNNEI. This CDR3 has 16 residues. V was shortened by 6 bases and J by 0 bases, with 14 bases between the two germline ends. The CDR3 spells CASRFGSHPNTGELFF. The part of the CDR3 DNA that was read is TGTGCCAGCAGATTCGGGTCCCACCCGAACACCGGGGAG.

A word on this clone: The read gets to within 3 residues of the CDR3 end, and the germline J gene fills in the rest. The chain has TRBV5-1 and TRBJ2-5, with 14 nucleotides matching TRBD2. Germline V gene lookup returns CDR1 SGHRS and CDR2 YFSETQ. CDR3 length equals 16 residues. Trimming took 1 base from V and 4 from J; bases not matched to a gene: 3. The CDR3 DNA, read in part, is TGCGCCAGCAGCTTGACCGGGACTAGCGGGGGAGAGACC. Its protein product is CASSLTGTSGGET. In full, the CDR3 is CASSLTGTSGGETQYF.

To note about this clone: The CDR3 extends 3 residues past the end of the read, so its final part is completed from the germline J gene. The rearrangement joins TRBV6-2 or TRBV6-3 to TRBJ2-7; 12 nucleotides agree with TRBD2. In germline, CDR1 is MNHEY, CDR2 SVGEGT. CDR3 length: 15 amino acids. The ends lost 5 bases at V and 2 bases at J; junction bases unmatched: 4. CDR3 bases read: TGTGCCAGCAGTACACTAGCGGGAGGTACCTACGAG. This sequence encodes CASSTLAGGTYE. The CDR3 in its entirety is CASSTLAGGTYEQYF.

With regard to this clone: The read stops 3 residues short of the end of the CDR3; the missing end is completed from the germline J gene. This sequence joins TRBV11-2 and TRBJ1-2; the match to TRBD1 covers 7 bases. The J segment lost 3 bases and the V segment lost 2 bases, leaving 6 bases of the junction unmatched. The CDR3 runs to 15 residues. The germline gives CDR1 SGHAT, CDR2 FQNNGV. CDR3 residues: CASSLKTGKDYGYTF. CDR3 DNA, as far as it was read: TGTGCCAGCAGCTTAAAGACAGGGAAAGACTATGGC.

On this clone: The read falls 3 residues short of the CDR3 end, and the missing part is taken from the germline J gene. The chain is built from TRBV3-1 (or the pseudogene TRBV3-2) and TRBJ2-1; no firm D call. CDR1 and CDR2 from the germline V gene are LGHDT and YNNKEL (reference sequence). V was clipped by 3 bases and J by 7 bases, with 10 bases between them. CDR3 size: 13 residues. The CDR3 DNA, read in part, is TGTGCCAGCAGCCAGTATCGGTCAAATGAG. Its protein product is CASSQYRSNE. In full, the CDR3 reads CASSQYRSNEQFF.

Concerning this clone: Sequencing ends 3 residues short of the CDR3 end; the germline J gene provides the rest. The rearrangement links TRBV2 to TRBJ2-5, with 7 bases fitting TRBD2. In germline, CDR1 is SNHLY, CDR2 FYNNEI. The CDR3 runs 16 residues. The V segment lost 3 bases and the J segment 1 base; nucleotides outside the gene matches: 8. Partial CDR3 DNA: TGTGCCAGCAGTGAGGGGGGGTGGACTTTCCAAGAGACC. Translating it yields CASSEGGWTFQET. The whole CDR3 sequence is CASSEGGWTFQETQYF.

Comment on this clone: The read gets to within 3 residues of the CDR3 end, and the germline J gene fills in the rest. This chain connects TRBV19 to TRBJ1-4, with 9 nucleotides matching TRBD1. Germline V gene lookup returns CDR1 LNHDA and CDR2 SQIVND (reference sequence). This CDR3 is 14 amino acids long. The CDR3 loop reads CASTSTGGNSPLFF. Incomplete CDR3 DNA: TGTGCCAGTACTTCGACAGGGGGGAATTCACCA.